This T cell receptor (beta chain) was found in a study of T cell changes during pregnancy in multiple sclerosis. Using immunoSEQ multiplex PCR, the repertoire was profiled, and TCRdb retains in-frame clones only, with some absent. The sample holds approximately 50,000 clones, around 92% seen once. This CDR3 is built from 13 residues. Germline CDR1 reads MNHEY; CDR2 reads SVGAGI. Trimming shortened V by 4 bases and J by 3 bases, and 10 bases separated the two germline ends. The genes are TRBV6-5 and TRBJ2-7; D may be TRBD2 (5 bases). Sequences were derived from CD4+ T cells from peripheral blood mononuclear cells, sampled in the third trimester of pregnancy. The receptor's source is a female donor with multiple sclerosis, enrolled in a pregnancy study. CDR3 bases: TGTGCCAGCAGTTTCGGGGAGCACTACGAGCAGTACTTC. It is translated as CASSFGEHYEQYF.